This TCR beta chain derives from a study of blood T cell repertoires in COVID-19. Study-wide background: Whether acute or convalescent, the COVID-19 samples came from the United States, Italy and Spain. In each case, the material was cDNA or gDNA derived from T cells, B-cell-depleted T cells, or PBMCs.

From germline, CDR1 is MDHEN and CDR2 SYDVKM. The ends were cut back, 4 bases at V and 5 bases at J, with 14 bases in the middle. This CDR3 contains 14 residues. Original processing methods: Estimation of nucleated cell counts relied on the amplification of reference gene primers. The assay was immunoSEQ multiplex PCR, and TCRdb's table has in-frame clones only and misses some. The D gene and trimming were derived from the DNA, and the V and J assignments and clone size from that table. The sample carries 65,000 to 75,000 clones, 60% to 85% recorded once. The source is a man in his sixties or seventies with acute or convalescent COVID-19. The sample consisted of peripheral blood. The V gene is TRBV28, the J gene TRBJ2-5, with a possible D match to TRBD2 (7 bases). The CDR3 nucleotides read TGTGCCAGCAGTTGGAGGGGGGGCACGGAGACCCAGTACTTC. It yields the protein CASSWRGGTETQYF. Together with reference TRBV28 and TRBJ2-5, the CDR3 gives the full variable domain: DVKVTQSSRYLVKRTGEKVFLECVQDMDHENMFWYRQDPGLGLRLIYFSYDVKMKEKGDIPEGYSVSREKKERFSLILESASTNQTSMYLCASSWRGGTETQYFGPGTRLLVL.